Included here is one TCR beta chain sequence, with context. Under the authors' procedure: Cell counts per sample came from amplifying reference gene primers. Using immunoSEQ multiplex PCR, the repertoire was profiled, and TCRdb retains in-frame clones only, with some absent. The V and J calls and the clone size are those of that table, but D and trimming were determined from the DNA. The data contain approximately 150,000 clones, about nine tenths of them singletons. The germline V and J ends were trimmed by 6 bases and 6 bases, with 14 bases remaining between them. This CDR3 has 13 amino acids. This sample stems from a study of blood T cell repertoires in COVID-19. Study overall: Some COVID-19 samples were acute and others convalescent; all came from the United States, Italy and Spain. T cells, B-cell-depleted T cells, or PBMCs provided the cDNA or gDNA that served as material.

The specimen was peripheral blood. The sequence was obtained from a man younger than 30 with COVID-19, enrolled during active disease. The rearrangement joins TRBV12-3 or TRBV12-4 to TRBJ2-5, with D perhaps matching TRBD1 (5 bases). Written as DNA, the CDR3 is TGTGCCAGCAGCTCAAACCCAGGGCAGACCCAGTACTTC. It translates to CASSSNPGQTQYF.